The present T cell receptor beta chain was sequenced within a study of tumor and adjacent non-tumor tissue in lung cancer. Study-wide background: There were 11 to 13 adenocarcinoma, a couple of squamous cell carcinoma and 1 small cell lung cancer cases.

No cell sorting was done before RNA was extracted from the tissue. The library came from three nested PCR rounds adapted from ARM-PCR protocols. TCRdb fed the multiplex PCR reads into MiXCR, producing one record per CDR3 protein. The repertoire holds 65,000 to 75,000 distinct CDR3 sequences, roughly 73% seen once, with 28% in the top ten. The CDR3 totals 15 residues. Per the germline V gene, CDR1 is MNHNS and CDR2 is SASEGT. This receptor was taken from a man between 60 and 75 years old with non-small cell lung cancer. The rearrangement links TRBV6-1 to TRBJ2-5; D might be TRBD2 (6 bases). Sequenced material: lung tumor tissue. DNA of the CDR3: TGTGCAAGTAGCGAGCAGATTAGCGGTTGGGAGGCCCAGTACTTC. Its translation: CASSEQISGWEAQYF.